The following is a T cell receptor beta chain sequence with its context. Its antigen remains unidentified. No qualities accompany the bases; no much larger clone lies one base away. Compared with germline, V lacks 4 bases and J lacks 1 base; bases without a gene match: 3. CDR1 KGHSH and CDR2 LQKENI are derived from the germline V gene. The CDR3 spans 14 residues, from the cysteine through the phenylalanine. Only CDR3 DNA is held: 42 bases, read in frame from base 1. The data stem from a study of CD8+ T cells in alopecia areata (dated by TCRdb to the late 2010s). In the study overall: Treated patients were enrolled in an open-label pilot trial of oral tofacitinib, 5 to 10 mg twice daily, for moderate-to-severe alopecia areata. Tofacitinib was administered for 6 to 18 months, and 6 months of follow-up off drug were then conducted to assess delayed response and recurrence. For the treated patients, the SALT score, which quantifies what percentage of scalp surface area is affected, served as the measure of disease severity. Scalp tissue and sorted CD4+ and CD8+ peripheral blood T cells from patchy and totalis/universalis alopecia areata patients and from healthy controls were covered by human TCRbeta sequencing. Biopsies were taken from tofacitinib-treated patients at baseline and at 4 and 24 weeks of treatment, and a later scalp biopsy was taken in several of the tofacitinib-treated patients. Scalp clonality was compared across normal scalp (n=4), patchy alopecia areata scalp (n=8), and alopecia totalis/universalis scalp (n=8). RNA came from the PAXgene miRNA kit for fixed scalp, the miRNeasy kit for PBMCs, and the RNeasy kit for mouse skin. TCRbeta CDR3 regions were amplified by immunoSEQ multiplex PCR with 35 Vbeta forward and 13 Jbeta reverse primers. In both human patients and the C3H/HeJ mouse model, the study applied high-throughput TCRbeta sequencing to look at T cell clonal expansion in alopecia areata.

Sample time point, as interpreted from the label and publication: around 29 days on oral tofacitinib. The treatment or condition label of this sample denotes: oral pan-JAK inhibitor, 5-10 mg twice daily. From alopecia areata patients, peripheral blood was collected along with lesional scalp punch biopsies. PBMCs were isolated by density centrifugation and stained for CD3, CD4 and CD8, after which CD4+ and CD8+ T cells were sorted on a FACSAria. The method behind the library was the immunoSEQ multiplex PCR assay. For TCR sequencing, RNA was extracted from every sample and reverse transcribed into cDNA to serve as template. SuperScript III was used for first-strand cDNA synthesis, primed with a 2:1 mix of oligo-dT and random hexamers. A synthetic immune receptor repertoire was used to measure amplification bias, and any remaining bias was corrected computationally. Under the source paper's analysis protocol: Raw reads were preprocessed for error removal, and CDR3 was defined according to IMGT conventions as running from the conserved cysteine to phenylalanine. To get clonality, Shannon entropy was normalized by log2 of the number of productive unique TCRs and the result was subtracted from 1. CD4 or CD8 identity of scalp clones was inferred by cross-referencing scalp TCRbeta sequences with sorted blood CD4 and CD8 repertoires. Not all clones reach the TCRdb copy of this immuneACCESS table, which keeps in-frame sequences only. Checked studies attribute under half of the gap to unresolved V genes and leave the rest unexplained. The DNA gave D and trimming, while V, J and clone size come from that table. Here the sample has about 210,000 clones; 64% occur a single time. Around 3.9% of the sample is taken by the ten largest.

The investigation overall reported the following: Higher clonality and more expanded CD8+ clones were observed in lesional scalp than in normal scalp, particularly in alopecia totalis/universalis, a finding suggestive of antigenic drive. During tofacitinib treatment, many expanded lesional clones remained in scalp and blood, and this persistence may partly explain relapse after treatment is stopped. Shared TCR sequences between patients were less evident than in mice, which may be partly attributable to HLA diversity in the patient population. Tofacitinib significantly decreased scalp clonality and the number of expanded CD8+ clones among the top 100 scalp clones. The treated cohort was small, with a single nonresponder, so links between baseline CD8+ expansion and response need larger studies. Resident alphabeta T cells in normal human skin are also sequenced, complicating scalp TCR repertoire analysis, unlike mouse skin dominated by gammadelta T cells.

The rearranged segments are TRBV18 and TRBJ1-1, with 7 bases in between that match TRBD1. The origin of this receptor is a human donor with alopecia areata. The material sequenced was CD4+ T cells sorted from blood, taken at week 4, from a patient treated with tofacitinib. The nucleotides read TGTGCCAGCTCACGACGGGACAGGAACACTGAAGCTTTCTTT. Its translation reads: CASSRRDRNTEAFF.